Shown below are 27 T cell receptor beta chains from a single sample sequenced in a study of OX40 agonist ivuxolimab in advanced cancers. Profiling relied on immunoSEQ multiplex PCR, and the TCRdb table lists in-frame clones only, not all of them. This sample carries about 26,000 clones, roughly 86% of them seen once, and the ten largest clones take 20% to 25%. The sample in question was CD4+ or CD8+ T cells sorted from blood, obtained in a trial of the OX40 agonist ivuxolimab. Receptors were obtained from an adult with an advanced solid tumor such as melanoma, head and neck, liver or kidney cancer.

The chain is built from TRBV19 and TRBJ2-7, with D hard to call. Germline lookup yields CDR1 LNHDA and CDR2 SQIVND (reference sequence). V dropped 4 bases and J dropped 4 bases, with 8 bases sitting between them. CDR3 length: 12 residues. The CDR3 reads CASSNDNYEQYF. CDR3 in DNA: TGTGCCAGTAGTAACGACAATTACGAGCAGTACTTC. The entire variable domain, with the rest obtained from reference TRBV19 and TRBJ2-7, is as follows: DGGITQSPKYLFRKEGQNVTLSCEQNLNHDAMYWYRQDPGQGLRLIYYSQIVNDFQKGDIAEGYSVSREKKESFPLTVTSAQKNPTAFYLCASSNDNYEQYFGPGTRLTVT.

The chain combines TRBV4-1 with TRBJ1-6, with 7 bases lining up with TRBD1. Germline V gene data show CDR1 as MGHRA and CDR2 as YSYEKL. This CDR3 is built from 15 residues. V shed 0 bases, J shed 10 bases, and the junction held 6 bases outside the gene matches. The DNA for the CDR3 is TGCGCCAGCAGCCAAGATGGAGGGGGCAGGTCACCCCTCCACTTT. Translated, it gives CASSQDGGGRSPLHF.

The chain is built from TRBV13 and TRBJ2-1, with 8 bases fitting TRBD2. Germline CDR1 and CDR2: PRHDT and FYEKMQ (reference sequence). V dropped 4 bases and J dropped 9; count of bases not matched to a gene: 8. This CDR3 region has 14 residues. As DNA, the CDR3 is TGTGCCAGCAGCTCCGGGGGGGGGAATAGTGAGCAGTTCTTC. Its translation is CASSSGGGNSEQFF. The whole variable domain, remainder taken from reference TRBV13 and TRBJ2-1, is AAGVIQSPRHLIKEKRETATLKCYPIPRHDTVYWYQQGPGQDPQFLISFYEKMQSDKGSIPDRFSAQQFSDYHSELNMSSLELGDSALYFCASSSGGGNSEQFFGPGTRLTVL.

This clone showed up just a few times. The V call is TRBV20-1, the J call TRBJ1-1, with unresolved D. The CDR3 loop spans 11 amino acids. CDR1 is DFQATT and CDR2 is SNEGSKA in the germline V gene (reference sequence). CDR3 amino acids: CSSLLNTEAFF. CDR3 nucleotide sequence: TGCAGCAGTCTCTTGAACACTGAAGCTTTCTTT.

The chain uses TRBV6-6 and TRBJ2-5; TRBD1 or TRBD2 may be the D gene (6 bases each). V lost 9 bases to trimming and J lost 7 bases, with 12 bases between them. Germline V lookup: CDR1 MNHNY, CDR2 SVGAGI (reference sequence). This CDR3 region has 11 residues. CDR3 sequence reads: CASSEGGTQYF. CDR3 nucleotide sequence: TGTGCCAGTTCCGAGGGGGGGACCCAGTACTTC.

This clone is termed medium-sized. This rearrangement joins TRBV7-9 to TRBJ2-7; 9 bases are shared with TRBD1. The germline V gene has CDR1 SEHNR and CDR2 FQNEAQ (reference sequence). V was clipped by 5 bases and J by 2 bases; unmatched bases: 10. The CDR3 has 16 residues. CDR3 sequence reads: CASSALGDRVPYEQYF. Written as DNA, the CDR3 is TGTGCCAGCAGCGCGCTAGGGGACAGGGTACCCTACGAGCAGTACTTC.

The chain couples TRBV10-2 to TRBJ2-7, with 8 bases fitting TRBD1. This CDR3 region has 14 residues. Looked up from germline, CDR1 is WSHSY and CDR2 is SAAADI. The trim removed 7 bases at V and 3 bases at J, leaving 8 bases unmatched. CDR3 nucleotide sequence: TGCGCCAGCACTACAGGGGGGAACTTCTACGAGCAGTACTTC. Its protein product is CASTTGGNFYEQYF.

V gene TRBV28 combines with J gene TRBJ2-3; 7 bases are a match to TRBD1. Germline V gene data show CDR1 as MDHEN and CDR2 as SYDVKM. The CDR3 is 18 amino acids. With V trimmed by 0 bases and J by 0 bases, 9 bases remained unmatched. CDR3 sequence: CASSLWSSEGQSTDTQYF. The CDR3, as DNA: TGTGCCAGCAGTTTATGGTCGAGTGAGGGACAGAGCACAGATACGCAGTATTTT.

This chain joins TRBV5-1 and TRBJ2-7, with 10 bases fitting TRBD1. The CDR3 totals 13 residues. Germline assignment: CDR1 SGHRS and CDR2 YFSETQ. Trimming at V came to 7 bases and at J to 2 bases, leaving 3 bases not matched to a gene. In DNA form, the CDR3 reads TGCGCCAGCGCCGGGACAGGGGCCTACGAGCAGTACTTC. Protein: CASAGTGAYEQYF.

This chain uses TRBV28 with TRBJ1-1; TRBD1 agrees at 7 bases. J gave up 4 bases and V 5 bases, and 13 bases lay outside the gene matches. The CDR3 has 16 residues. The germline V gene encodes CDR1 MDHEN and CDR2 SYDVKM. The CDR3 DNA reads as TGTGCCAGCAGTAGATACAGGACAGGCGAGGGCACTGAAGCTTTCTTT. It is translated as CASSRYRTGEGTEAFF.

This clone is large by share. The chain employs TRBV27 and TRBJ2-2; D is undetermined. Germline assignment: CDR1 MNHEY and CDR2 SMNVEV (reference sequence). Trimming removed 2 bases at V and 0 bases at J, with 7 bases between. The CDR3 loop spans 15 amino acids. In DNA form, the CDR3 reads TGTGCCAGCAGTTTAGGGTCAGCGAACACCGGGGAGCTGTTTTTT. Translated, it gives CASSLGSANTGELFF.

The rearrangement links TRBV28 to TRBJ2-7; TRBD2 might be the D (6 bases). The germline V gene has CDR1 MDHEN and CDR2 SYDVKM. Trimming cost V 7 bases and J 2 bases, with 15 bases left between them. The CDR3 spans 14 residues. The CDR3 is CASTTVLATYEQYF. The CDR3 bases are TGTGCCAGCACTACAGTCCTAGCGACCTACGAGCAGTACTTC.

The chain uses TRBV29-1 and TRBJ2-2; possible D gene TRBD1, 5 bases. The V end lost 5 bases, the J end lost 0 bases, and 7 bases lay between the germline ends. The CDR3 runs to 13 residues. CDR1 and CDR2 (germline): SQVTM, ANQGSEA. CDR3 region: CSVQGSNTGELFF. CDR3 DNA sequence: TGCAGCGTTCAGGGATCGAACACCGGGGAGCTGTTTTTT.

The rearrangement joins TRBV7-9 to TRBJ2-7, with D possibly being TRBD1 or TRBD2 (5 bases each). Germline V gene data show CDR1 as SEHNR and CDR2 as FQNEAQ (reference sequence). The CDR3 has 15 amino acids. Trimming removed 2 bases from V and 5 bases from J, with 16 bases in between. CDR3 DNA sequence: TGTGCCAGCAGCTTATCGGGGCCCCCTCAGGACGAGCAGTACTTC. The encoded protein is CASSLSGPPQDEQYF.

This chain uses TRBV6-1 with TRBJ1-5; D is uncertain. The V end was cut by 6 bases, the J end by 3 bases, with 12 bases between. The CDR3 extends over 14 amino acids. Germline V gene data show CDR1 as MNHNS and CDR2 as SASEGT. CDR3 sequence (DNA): TGTGCCAGCAGCCCCTGGCAGCTCAATCAGCCCCAGCATTTT. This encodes CASSPWQLNQPQHF.

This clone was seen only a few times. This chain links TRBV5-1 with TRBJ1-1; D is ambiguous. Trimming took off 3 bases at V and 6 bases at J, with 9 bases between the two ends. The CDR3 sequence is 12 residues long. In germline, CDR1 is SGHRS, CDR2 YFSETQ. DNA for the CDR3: TGCGCCAGCAGCTCGCCGAGGGCTGAAGCTTTCTTT. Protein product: CASSSPRAEAFF.

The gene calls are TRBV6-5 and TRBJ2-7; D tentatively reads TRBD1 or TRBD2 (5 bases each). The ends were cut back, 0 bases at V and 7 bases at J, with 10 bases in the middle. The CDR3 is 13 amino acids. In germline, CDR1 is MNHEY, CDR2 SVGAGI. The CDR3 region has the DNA TGTGCCAGCAGTTACTCGTCCGAGGGGGAGCAGTACTTC. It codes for CASSYSSEGEQYF.

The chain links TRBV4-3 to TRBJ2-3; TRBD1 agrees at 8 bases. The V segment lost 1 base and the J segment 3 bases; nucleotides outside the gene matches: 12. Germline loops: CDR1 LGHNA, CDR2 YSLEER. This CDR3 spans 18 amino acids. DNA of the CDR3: TGCGCCAGCAGCCAAGGGCCAGGGGGCGCCGGGTCGACAGATACGCAGTATTTT. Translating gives CASSQGPGGAGSTDTQYF.

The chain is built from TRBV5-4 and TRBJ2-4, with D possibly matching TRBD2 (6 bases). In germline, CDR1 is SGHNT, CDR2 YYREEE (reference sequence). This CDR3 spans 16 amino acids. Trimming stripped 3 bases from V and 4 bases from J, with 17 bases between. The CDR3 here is CASSSPAGTGKNIQYF. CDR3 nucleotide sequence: TGTGCCAGCAGCTCGCCCGCCGGGACTGGTAAAAACATTCAGTACTTC.

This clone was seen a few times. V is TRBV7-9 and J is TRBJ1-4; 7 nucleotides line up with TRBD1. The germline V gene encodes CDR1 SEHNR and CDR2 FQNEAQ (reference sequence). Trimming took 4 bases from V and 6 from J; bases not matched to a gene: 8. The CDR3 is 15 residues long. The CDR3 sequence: CASSSQDRAHEKLFF. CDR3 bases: TGTGCCAGCAGCTCCCAAGACAGGGCCCATGAAAAACTGTTTTTT.

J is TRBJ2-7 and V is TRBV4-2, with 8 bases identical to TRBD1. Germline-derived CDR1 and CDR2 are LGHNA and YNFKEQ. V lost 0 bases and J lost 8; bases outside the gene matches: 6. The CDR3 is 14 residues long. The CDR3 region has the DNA TGTGCCAGCAGCCAAGATGGGACAGGCGCCAAGCAGTACTTC. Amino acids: CASSQDGTGAKQYF.

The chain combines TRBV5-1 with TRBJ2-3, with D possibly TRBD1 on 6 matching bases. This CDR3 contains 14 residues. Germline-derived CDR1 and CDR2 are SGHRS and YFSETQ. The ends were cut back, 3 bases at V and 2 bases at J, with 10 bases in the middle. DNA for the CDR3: TGCGCCAGCAGCTACCGGGACAACACAGATACGCAGTATTTT. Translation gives CASSYRDNTDTQYF.

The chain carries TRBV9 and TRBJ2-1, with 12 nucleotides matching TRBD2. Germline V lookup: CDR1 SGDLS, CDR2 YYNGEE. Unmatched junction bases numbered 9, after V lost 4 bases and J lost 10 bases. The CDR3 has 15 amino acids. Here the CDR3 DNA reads TGTGCCAGCAGCCCTCGGACTAGCGGGGTACGGGAGCAGTTCTTC. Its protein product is CASSPRTSGVREQFF.

DNA for the CDR3: TGTGCCAGCAGCTTAACGGGGTCAAGCGAGCAGTACTTC. This encodes CASSLTGSSEQYF. This chain links TRBV7-3 with TRBJ2-7; D is undetermined. The V and J ends lost 0 bases and 6 bases respectively, with 9 bases between them. The CDR3 contains 13 residues. Germline assignment: CDR1 SGHTA and CDR2 FQGTGA.

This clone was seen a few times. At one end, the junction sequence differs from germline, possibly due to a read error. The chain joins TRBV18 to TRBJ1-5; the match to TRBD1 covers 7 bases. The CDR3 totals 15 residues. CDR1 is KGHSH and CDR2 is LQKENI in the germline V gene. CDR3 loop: CASSPQQGSNQPQHF. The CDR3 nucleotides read TGTGCCAGCTCACCTCAACAGGGGAGCAACCAGCCCCAGCATTTT.

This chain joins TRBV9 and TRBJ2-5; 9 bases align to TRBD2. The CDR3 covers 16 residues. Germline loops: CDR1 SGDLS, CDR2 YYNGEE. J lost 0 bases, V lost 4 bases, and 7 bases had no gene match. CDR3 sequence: CASSPTAGGYQETQYF. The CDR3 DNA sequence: TGTGCCAGCAGCCCGACAGCGGGGGGCTACCAAGAGACCCAGTACTTC.

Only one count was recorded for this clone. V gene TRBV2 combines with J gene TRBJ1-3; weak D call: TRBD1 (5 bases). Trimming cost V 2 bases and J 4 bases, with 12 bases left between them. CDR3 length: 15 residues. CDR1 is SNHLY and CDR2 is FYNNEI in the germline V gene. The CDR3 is CASSETGLGGNTIYF. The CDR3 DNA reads TGTGCCAGCAGTGAAACAGGTCTCGGGGGAAACACCATATATTTT.